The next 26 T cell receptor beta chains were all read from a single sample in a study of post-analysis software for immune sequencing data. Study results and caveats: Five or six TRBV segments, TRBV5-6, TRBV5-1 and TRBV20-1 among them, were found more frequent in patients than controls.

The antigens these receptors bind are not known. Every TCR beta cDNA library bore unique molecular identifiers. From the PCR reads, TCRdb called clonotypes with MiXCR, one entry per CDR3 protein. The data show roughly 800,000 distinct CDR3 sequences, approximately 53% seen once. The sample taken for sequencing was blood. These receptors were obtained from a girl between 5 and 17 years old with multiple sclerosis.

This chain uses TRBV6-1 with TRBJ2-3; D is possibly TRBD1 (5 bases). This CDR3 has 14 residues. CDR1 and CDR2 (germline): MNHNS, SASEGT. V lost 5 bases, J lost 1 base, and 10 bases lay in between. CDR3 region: CASSCRVRTDTQYF. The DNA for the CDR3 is TGTGCCAGCAGTTGCAGGGTACGCACAGATACGCAGTATTTT.

This CDR3 is CASTDGRSNQPQHF. In nucleotides, the CDR3 is TGTGCCAGCACCGACGGCAGGAGCAATCAGCCCCAGCATTTT. The V call is TRBV2, the J call TRBJ1-5; D is uncertain. V lost 7 bases and J lost 1, with 11 bases in between. The CDR3 is 14 residues long. Germline CDR1 SNHLY, CDR2 FYNNEI.

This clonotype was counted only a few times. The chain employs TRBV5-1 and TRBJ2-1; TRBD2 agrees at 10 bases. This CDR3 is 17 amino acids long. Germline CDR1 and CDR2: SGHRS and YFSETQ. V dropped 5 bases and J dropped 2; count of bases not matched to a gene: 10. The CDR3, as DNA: TGCGCCAGCAGTAATAAGCGGGGGGGCTTGACCTACAATGAGCAGTTCTTC. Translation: CASSNKRGGLTYNEQFF.

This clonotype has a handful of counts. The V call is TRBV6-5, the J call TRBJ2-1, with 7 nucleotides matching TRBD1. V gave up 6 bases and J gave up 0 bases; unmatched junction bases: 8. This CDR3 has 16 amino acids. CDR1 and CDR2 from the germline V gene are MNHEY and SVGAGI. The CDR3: CASSLTTGASYNEQFF. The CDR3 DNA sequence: TGTGCCAGCAGCCTTACTACAGGGGCCTCCTACAATGAGCAGTTCTTC.

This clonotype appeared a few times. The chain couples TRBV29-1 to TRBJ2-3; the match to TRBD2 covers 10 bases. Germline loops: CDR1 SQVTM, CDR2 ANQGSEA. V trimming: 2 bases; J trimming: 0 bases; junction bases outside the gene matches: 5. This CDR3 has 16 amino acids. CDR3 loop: CSVEIGLADSTDTQYF. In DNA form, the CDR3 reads TGCAGCGTTGAAATAGGACTAGCGGATAGCACAGATACGCAGTATTTT.

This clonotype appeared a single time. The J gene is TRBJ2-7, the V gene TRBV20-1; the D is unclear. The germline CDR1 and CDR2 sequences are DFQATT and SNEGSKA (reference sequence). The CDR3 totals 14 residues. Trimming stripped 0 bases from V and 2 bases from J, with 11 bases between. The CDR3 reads CSARDWQSTYEQYF. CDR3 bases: TGCAGTGCTAGAGATTGGCAGAGCACCTACGAGCAGTACTTC.

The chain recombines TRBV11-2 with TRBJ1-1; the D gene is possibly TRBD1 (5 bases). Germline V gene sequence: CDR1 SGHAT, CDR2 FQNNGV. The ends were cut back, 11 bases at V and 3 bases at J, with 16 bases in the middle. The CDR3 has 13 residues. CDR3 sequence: CAGGTGTHTEAFF. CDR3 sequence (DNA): TGTGCCGGGGGGACCGGGACCCACACTGAAGCTTTCTTT.

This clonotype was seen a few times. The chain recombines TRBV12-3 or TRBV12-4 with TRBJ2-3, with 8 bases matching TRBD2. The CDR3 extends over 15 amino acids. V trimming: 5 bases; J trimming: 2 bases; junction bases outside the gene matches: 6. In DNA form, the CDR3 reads TGTGCCAGCAGTCTGGGACTAGGGGACACAGATACGCAGTATTTT. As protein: CASSLGLGDTDTQYF.

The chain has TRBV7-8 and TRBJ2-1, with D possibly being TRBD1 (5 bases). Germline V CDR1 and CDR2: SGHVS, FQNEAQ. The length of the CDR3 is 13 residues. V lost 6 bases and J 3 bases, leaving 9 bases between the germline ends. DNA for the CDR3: TGTGCCAGCAGACGTACAGGCTACAATGAGCAGTTCTTC. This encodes CASRRTGYNEQFF.

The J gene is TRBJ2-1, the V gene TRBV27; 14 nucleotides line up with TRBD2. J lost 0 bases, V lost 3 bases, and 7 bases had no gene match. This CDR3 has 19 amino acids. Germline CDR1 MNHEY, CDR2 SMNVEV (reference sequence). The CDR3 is CASSFLGLAGASSYNEQFF. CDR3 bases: TGTGCCAGCAGTTTCCTGGGACTAGCGGGGGCAAGCTCCTACAATGAGCAGTTCTTC.

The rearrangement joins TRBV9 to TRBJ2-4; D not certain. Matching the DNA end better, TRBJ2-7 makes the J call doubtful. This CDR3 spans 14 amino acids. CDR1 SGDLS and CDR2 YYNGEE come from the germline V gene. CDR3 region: CASSVEDGPYEQYF. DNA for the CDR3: TGTGCCAGCAGCGTAGAGGACGGACCCTACGAGCAGTACTTC.

The CDR3 loop is CASSLVTNSPLHF. Written as DNA, the CDR3 is TGTGCCAGCAGCTTAGTTACCAATTCACCCCTCCACTTT. V gene TRBV11-2 combines with J gene TRBJ1-6, with D unclear. CDR1 is SGHAT, CDR2 FQNNGV, per germline. V was shortened by 1 base and J by 7 bases, with 5 bases between the two germline ends. The CDR3 runs to 13 residues.

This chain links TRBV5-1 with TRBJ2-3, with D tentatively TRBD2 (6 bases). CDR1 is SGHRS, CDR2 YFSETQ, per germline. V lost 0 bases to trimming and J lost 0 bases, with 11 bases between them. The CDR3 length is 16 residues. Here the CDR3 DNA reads TGCGCCAGCAGCTTGGCCTTGCGGGGAAGCACAGATACGCAGTATTTT. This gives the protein CASSLALRGSTDTQYF.

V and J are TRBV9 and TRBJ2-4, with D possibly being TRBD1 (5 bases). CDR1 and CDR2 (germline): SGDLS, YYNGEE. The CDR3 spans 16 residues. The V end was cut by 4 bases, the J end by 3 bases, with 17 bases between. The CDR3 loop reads CASSTADSFRKNIQYF. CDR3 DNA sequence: TGTGCCAGCAGCACAGCAGACAGTTTCCGCAAAAACATTCAGTACTTC. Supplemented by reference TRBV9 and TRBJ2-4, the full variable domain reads DSGVTQTPKHLITATGQRVTLRCSPRSGDLSVYWYQQSLDQGLQFLIQYYNGEERAKGNILERFSAQQFPDLHSELNLSSLELGDSALYFCASSTADSFRKNIQYFGAGTRLSVL.

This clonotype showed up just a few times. The CDR3 protein is CASSHPLAEFGKETQYF. The DNA for the CDR3 is TGTGCCAGCAGCCACCCCCTAGCAGAATTCGGTAAAGAGACCCAGTACTTC. The chain joins TRBV7-9 to TRBJ2-5; TRBD2 might be the D (5 bases). The germline gives CDR1 SEHNR, CDR2 FQNEAQ (reference sequence). The CDR3 runs 17 residues. V was pared by 5 bases and J by 3 bases, with 22 bases between.

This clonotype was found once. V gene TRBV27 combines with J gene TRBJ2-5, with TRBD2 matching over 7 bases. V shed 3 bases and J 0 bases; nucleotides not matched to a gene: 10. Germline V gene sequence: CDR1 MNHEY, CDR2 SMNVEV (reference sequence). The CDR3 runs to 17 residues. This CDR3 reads CASSFSGMDRYQETQYF. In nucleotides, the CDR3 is TGTGCCAGCAGTTTCAGCGGGATGGATCGGTACCAAGAGACCCAGTACTTC.

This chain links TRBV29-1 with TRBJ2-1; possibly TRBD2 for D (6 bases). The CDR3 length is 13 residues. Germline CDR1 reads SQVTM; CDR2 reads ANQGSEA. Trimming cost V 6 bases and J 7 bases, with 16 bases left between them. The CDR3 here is CSVGLKRGNEQFF. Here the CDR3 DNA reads TGCAGCGTCGGACTAAAAAGGGGAAATGAGCAGTTCTTC.

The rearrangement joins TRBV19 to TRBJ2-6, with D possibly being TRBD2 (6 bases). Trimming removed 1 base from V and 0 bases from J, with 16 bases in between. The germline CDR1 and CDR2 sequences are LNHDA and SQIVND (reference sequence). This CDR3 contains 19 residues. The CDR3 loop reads CASSIGDFGRFSGANVLTF. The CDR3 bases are TGTGCCAGTAGTATAGGGGACTTTGGCAGGTTCTCTGGGGCCAACGTCCTGACTTTC.

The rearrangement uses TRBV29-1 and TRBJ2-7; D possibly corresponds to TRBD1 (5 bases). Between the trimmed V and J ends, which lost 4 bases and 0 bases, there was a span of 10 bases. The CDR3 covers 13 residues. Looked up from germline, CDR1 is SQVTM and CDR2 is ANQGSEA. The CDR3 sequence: CSVAQGTSYEQYF. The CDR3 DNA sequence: TGCAGCGTTGCTCAGGGCACCTCCTACGAGCAGTACTTC.

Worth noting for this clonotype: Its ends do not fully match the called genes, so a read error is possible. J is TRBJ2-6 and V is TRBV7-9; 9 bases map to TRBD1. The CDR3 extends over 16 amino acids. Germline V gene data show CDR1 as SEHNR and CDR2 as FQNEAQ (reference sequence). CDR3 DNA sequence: TGTGCCAGTACCGGACAGGGGCTCTCTGGGGCCAACGTCCCGACTTTC. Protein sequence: CASTGQGLSGANVPTF.

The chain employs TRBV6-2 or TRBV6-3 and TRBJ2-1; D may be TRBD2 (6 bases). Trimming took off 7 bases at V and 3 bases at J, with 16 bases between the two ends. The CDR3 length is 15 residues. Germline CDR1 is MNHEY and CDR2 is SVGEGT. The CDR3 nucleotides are TGTGCCAGCACTTCCCGACTAGTTCTCTACAATGAGCAGTTCTTC. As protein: CASTSRLVLYNEQFF.

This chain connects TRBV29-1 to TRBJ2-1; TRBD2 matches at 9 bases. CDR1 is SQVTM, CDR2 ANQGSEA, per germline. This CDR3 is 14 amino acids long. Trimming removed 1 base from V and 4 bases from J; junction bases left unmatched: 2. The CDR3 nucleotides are TGCAGCGTTGAAGTCCTAGCGGGATACAATGAGCAGTTCTTC. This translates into CSVEVLAGYNEQFF.

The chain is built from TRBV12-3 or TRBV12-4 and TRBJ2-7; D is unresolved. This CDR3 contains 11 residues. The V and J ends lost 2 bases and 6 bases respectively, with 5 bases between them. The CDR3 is CASSLSTEQYF. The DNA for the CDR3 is TGTGCCAGCAGTTTAAGTACCGAGCAGTACTTC.

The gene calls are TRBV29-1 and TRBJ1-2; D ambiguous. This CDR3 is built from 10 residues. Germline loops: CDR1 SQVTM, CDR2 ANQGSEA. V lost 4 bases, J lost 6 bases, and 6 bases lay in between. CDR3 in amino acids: CSVGQDGYTF. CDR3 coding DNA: TGCAGCGTTGGGCAGGATGGCTACACCTTC.

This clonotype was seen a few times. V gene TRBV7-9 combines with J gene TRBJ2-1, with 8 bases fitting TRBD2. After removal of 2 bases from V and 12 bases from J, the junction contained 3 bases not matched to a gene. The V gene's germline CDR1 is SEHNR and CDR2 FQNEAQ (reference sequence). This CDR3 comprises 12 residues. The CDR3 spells CASSLQGLGQFF. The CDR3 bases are TGTGCCAGCAGCTTACAGGGACTAGGGCAGTTCTTC.

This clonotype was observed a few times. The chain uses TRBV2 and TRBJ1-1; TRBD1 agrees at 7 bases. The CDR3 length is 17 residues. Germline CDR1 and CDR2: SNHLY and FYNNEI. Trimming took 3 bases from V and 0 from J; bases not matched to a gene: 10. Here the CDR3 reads CASSDSVTGRLNTEAFF. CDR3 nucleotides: TGTGCCAGCAGTGATTCCGTGACAGGGCGATTGAACACTGAAGCTTTCTTT. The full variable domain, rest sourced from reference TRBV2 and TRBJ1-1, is EPEVTQTPSHQVTQMGQEVILRCVPISNHLYFYWYRQILGQKVEFLVSFYNNEISEKSEIFDDQFSVERPDGSNFTLKIRSTKLEDSAMYFCASSDSVTGRLNTEAFFGQGTRLTVV.